Each of the 16 T cell receptor beta chains below was sequenced from the same sample in a study of cytomegalovirus exposure and HLA in healthy donors. Measured with immunoSEQ multiplex PCR; TCRdb has only the in-frame clones, and not every one. The table has 150,000 to 200,000 clones, approximately 84% seen once; the top ten hold roughly 2.8%. The sequencing sample was made of PBMCs. These receptors came from a woman aged 18-30 years in good health and CMV-seropositive.

The CDR3 reads CASRRQGSYNSPLHF. CDR3 DNA: TGTGCCAGCAGGAGACAGGGCTCCTATAATTCACCCCTCCACTTT. The chain couples TRBV6-5 to TRBJ1-6; 7 nucleotides match TRBD1. This CDR3 is 15 amino acids long. V shed 6 bases and J 0 bases; nucleotides not matched to a gene: 2. Looked up from germline, CDR1 is MNHEY and CDR2 is SVGAGI.

The chain joins TRBV27 to TRBJ2-3, with 7 bases identical to TRBD2. The germline V gene has CDR1 MNHEY and CDR2 SMNVEV (reference sequence). The CDR3 consists of 17 residues. V lost 2 bases and J lost 0; bases outside the gene matches: 8. CDR3 in DNA: TGTGCCAGCAGTTTACCCGTCAACGGGGGGAGCACAGATACGCAGTATTTT. This sequence encodes CASSLPVNGGSTDTQYF.

The chain links TRBV5-6 to TRBJ1-4; 9 positions match TRBD1. The CDR3 loop spans 15 amino acids. The junction had 6 bases not matched to a gene; V was cut back by 4 bases and J by 5 bases. Per the germline V gene, CDR1 is SGHDT and CDR2 is YYEEEE. The CDR3 region is CASSISGQGNEKLFF. For the CDR3, the DNA is TGTGCCAGCAGCATCTCGGGACAGGGCAATGAAAAACTGTTTTTT.

The CDR3 sequence is CASSQDAWYNEQFF. The CDR3 bases are TGCGCCAGCAGCCAAGATGCGTGGTACAATGAGCAGTTCTTC. The chain recombines TRBV4-3 with TRBJ2-1; no reliable D call. The V gene's germline CDR1 is LGHNA and CDR2 YSLEER. V was pared by 0 bases and J by 4 bases, with 7 bases between. The CDR3 contains 14 residues.

The chain has TRBV28 and TRBJ1-1; 9 bases line up with TRBD1. This CDR3 has 15 amino acids. Trimming cost V 6 bases and J 3 bases; bases outside gene matches: 8. Per germline, CDR1 MDHEN and CDR2 SYDVKM. The CDR3 loop reads CASRDDRGRDTEAFF. In DNA form, the CDR3 reads TGTGCCAGCAGGGATGACAGGGGGAGAGACACTGAAGCTTTCTTT. Variable domain in full (rest from reference TRBV28 and TRBJ1-1): DVKVTQSSRYLVKRTGEKVFLECVQDMDHENMFWYRQDPGLGLRLIYFSYDVKMKEKGDIPEGYSVSREKKERFSLILESASTNQTSMYLCASRDDRGRDTEAFFGQGTRLTVV.

V usage is TRBV6-4 and J usage is TRBJ1-1; TRBD1 aligns across 7 bases. Unmatched junction bases numbered 6, after V lost 7 bases and J lost 1 base. CDR3 length: 14 residues. Germline CDR1 and CDR2: MRHNA and SNTAGT. CDR3 loop: CASMDSGGNTEAFF. For the CDR3, the DNA is TGTGCCAGCATGGACTCAGGGGGGAACACTGAAGCTTTCTTT.

The V call is TRBV2, the J call TRBJ2-1; 8 nucleotides align to TRBD2. The CDR3 spans 14 residues. V shed 9 bases, J shed 0 bases, and the junction held 4 bases outside the gene matches. The germline V gene encodes CDR1 SNHLY and CDR2 FYNNEI. The CDR3 nucleotides are TGTGCCAGTCTAGCGGGTAGCTCCTACAATGAGCAGTTCTTC. Translated, it gives CASLAGSSYNEQFF. Variable domain in full (rest from reference TRBV2 and TRBJ2-1): EPEVTQTPSHQVTQMGQEVILRCVPISNHLYFYWYRQILGQKVEFLVSFYNNEISEKSEIFDDQFSVERPDGSNFTLKIRSTKLEDSAMYFCASLAGSSYNEQFFGPGTRLTVL.

The CDR3 loop is CASSFPGSVIYF. The DNA for the CDR3 is TGTGCCAGCAGCTTCCCCGGTTCGGTCATATATTTT. The genes are TRBV7-9 and TRBJ1-3, with D unclear. The CDR3 runs 12 residues. The V end lost 3 bases, the J end lost 12 bases, and 12 bases lay between the germline ends. Germline V gene sequence: CDR1 SEHNR, CDR2 FQNEAQ (reference sequence).

This chain links TRBV7-2 with TRBJ2-7, with TRBD1 identical over 10 bases. This CDR3 contains 16 residues. The V gene end was trimmed by 2 bases and the J gene end by 2 bases; junction bases not matched to a gene: 6. Germline V lookup: CDR1 SGHTA, CDR2 FQGNSA. The CDR3, as DNA: TGTGCCAGCAGCTTACTCCGGGACAGGGGTACCTACGAGCAGTACTTC. It codes for CASSLLRDRGTYEQYF. Based on the CDR3 plus reference TRBV7-2 and TRBJ2-7, the full variable domain is GAGVSQSPSNKVTEKGKDVELRCDPISGHTALYWYRQSLGQGLEFLIYFQGNSAPDKSGLPSDRFSAERTGGSVSTLTIQRTQQEDSAVYLCASSLLRDRGTYEQYFGPGTRLTVT.

V and J are TRBV6-5 and TRBJ2-3, with TRBD1 matching over 9 bases. This CDR3 spans 15 amino acids. V was pared by 5 bases and J by 4 bases, with 7 bases of the junction left unmatched. The germline gives CDR1 MNHEY, CDR2 SVGAGI. The CDR3 coding sequence is TGTGCCAGCAGTGTCCGGGGACAGGGCTCAGATACGCAGTATTTT. This encodes CASSVRGQGSDTQYF.

The chain combines TRBV7-5 with TRBJ1-5; TRBD1 is the table's D call, not checked against the DNA. TRBV7-5 is annotated as a pseudogene. The CDR3 totals 21 residues. The CDR3 nucleotides are TGTGCCAGAAGCCCTAGTTGGCGGGACAGGGCTGGGTCTGGGAGCAATCAGCCCCAGCATTTT. Translating gives CARSPSWRDRAGSGSNQPQHF.

The CDR3 sequence is CASSQDPQGAISPLHF. As DNA, the CDR3 is TGTGCCAGCAGCCAAGACCCACAGGGGGCGATTTCACCCCTCCACTTT. The chain has TRBV4-2 and TRBJ1-6; 9 nucleotides line up with TRBD1. The V gene end was trimmed by 0 bases and the J gene end by 9 bases; junction bases not matched to a gene: 6. The germline V gene has CDR1 LGHNA and CDR2 YNFKEQ. This CDR3 spans 16 amino acids.

The rearrangement links TRBV7-9 to TRBJ2-3, with 12 bases aligning to TRBD2. The trim removed 5 bases at V and 1 base at J, leaving 4 bases unmatched. Looked up from germline, CDR1 is SEHNR and CDR2 is FQNEAQ (reference sequence). This CDR3 is built from 16 residues. This chain's CDR3 is CASSPSSGGGTDTQYF. DNA of the CDR3: TGTGCCAGCAGCCCATCTAGCGGGGGGGGCACAGATACGCAGTATTTT.

V usage is TRBV5-1 and J usage is TRBJ2-1; TRBD2 might be the D (6 bases). The CDR3 spans 14 residues. Deletions cut 6 bases from V and 0 bases from J, with 10 bases between. From germline, CDR1 is SGHRS and CDR2 YFSETQ. As DNA, the CDR3 is TGCGCCAGCACGGACGGGAGCTCCTACAATGAGCAGTTCTTC. This gives the protein CASTDGSSYNEQFF.

This clone appeared many times. This chain links TRBV6-5 with TRBJ2-2; no clear D gene. The ends were cut back, 5 bases at V and 4 bases at J, with 5 bases in the middle. Germline V gives CDR1 MNHEY, CDR2 SVGAGI. The CDR3 has 12 residues. The CDR3 sequence is CASSIFTGELFF. The DNA for the CDR3 is TGTGCCAGCAGTATCTTCACCGGGGAGCTGTTTTTT.

V usage is TRBV7-3 and J usage is TRBJ1-1; unclear D gene. CDR1 is SGHTA, CDR2 FQGTGA, per germline. Trimming took off 5 bases at V and 0 bases at J, with 7 bases between the two ends. The CDR3 is made up of 13 amino acids. The DNA for the CDR3 is TGTGCCAGCAGCCAAAACATGAACACTGAAGCTTTCTTT. Amino acid sequence: CASSQNMNTEAFF.